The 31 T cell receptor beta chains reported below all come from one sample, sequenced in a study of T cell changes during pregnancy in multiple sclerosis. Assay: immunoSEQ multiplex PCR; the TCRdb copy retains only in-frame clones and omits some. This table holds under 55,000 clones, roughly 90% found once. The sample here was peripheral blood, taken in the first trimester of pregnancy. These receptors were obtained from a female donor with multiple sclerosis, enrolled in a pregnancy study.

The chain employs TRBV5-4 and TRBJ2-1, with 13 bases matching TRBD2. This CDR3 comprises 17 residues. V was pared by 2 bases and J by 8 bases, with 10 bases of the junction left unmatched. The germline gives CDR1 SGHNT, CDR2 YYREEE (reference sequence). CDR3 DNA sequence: TGTGCCAGCAGCTTACTTACTAGCGGGGGGGTCTGGGATGAGCAGTTCTTC. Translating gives CASSLLTSGGVWDEQFF.

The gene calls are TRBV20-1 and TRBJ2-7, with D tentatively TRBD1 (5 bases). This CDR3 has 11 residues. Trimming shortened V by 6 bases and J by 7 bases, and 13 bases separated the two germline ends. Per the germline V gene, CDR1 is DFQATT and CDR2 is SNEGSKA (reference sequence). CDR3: CSAPLAGEQYF. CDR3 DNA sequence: TGCAGTGCCCCGCTGGCAGGGGAGCAGTACTTC.

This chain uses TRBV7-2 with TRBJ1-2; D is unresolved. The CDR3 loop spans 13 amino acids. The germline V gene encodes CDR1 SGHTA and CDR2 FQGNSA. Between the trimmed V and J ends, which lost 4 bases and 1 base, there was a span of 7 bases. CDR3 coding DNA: TGTGCCAGCAGCTCCTCCTTTAACTATGGCTACACCTTC. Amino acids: CASSSSFNYGYTF.

CDR3 in amino acids: CASSLPGQIYGYTF. CDR3 sequence (DNA): TGCGCCAGCAGCCTCCCTGGGCAGATCTATGGCTACACCTTC. The chain links TRBV5-1 to TRBJ1-2, with unresolved D. With 4 bases removed from V and 4 bases from J, the gap between germline ends came to 14 bases. The CDR3 is made up of 14 amino acids. CDR1 and CDR2 (germline): SGHRS, YFSETQ.

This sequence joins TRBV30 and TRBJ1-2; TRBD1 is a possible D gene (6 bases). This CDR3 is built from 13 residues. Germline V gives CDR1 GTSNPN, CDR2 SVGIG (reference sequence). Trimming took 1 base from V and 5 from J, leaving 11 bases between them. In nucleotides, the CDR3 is TGTGCCTGGAGTGGGTTCAGGGGTTATGGCTACACCTTC. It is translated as CAWSGFRGYGYTF. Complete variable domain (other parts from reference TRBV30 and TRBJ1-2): SQTIHQWPATLVQPVGSPLSLECTVEGTSNPNLYWYRQAAGRGLQLLFYSVGIGQISSEVPQNLSASRPQDRQFILSSKKLLLSDSGFYLCAWSGFRGYGYTFGSGTRLTVV.

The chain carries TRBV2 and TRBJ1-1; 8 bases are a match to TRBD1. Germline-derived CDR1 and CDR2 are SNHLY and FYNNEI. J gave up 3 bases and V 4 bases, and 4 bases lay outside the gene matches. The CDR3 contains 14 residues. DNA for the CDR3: TGTGCCAGCAGTGGGACAGGGAGGGACACTGAAGCTTTCTTT. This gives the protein CASSGTGRDTEAFF. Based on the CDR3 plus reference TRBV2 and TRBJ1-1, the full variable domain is EPEVTQTPSHQVTQMGQEVILRCVPISNHLYFYWYRQILGQKVEFLVSFYNNEISEKSEIFDDQFSVERPDGSNFTLKIRSTKLEDSAMYFCASSGTGRDTEAFFGQGTRLTVV.

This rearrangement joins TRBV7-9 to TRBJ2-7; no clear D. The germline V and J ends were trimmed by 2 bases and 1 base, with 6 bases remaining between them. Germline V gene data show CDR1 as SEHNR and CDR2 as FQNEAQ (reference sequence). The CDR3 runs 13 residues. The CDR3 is CASSLPPSYEQYF. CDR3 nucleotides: TGTGCCAGCAGCTTACCTCCTTCCTACGAGCAGTACTTC.

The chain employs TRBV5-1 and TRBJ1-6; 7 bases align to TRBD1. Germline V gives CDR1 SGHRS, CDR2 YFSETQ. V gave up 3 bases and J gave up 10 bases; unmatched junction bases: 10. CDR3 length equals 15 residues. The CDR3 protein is CASSSSTGVGSPLHF. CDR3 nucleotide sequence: TGCGCCAGCAGCTCCTCAACAGGGGTAGGATCACCCCTCCACTTT.

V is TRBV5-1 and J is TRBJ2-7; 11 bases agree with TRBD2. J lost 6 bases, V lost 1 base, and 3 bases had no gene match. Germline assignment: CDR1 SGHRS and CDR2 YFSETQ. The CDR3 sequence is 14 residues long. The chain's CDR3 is CASSLTSGGGEQYF. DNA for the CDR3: TGCGCCAGCAGCTTGACTAGCGGGGGAGGCGAGCAGTACTTC.

CDR3 amino acids: CAWRGIFLNTEAFF. The DNA for the CDR3 is TGTGCCTGGAGGGGCATTTTTTTGAACACTGAAGCTTTCTTT. The rearrangement uses TRBV30 and TRBJ1-1; D is undetermined. The CDR3 contains 14 residues. CDR1 is GTSNPN and CDR2 is SVGIG in the germline V gene (reference sequence). Trimming cost V 3 bases and J 0 bases, with 11 bases left between them.

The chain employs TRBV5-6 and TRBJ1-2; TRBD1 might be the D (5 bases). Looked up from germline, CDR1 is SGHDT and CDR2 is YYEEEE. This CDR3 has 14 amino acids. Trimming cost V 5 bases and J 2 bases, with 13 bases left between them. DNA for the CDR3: TGTGCCAGCAGTGGTTTTGGGGGGAACTATGGCTACACCTTC. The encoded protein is CASSGFGGNYGYTF.

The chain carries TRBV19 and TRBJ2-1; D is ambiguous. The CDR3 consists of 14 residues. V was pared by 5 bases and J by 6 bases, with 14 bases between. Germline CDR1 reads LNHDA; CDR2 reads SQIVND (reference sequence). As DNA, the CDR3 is TGTGCCAGTAGTGAGGATGTGGAACTCAATGAGCAGTTCTTC. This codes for CASSEDVELNEQFF.

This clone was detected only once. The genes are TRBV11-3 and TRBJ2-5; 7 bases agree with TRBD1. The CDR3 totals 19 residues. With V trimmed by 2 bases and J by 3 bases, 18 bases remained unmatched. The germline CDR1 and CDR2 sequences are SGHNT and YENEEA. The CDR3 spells CASSLRYRGPEVAKETQYF. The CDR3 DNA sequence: TGTGCCAGCAGCTTAAGATACAGGGGTCCAGAGGTAGCCAAAGAGACCCAGTACTTC. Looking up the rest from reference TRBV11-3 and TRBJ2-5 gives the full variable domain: EAGVVQSPRYKIIEKKQPVAFWCNPISGHNTLYWYLQNLGQGPELLIRYENEEAVDDSQLPKDRFSAERLKGVDSTLKIQPAELGDSAVYLCASSLRYRGPEVAKETQYFGPGTRLLVL.

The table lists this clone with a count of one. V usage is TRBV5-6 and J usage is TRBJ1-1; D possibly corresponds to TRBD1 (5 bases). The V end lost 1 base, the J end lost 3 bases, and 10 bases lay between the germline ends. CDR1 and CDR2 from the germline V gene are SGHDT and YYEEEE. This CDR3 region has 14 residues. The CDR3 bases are TGTGCCAGCAGCTTGTATGGGGGGGACACTGAAGCTTTCTTT. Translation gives CASSLYGGDTEAFF.

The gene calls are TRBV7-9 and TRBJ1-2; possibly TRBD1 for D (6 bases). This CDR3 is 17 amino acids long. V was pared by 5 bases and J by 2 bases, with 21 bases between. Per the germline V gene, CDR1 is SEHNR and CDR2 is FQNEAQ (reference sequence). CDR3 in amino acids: CASSPLNQQRGNYGYTF. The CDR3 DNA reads TGTGCCAGCAGCCCCTTAAATCAGCAAAGGGGGAACTATGGCTACACCTTC. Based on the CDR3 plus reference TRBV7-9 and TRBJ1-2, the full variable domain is DTGVSQNPRHKITKRGQNVTFRCDPISEHNRLYWYRQTLGQGPEFLTYFQNEAQLEKSRLLSDRFSAERPKGSFSTLEIQRTEQGDSAMYLCASSPLNQQRGNYGYTFGSGTRLTVV.

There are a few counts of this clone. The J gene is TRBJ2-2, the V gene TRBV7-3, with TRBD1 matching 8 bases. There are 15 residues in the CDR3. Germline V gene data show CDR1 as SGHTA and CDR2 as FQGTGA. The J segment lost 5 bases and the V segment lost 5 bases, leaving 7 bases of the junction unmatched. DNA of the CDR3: TGTGCCAGCAGCACTGGACAGGGAAGAACCGGGGAGCTGTTTTTT. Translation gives CASSTGQGRTGELFF.

The CDR3 protein is CASSPSSGGYGYTF. The CDR3 DNA follows: TGTGCCAGCAGCCCCTCGTCGGGAGGCTATGGCTACACCTTC. The J gene is TRBJ1-2, the V gene TRBV7-9; no clear D gene. CDR1 is SEHNR and CDR2 is FQNEAQ in the germline V gene (reference sequence). The CDR3 sequence is 14 residues long. V gave up 5 bases and J gave up 4 bases, with 14 bases separating them.

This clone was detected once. CDR3 residues: CASCQGMNTEAFF. The CDR3 DNA sequence: TGTGCCAGCTGCCAGGGCATGAACACTGAAGCTTTCTTT. The chain recombines TRBV9 with TRBJ1-1, with D possibly matching TRBD1 (5 bases). Trimming shortened V by 7 bases and J by 0 bases, and 10 bases separated the two germline ends. The CDR3 covers 13 residues. Germline V lookup: CDR1 SGDLS, CDR2 YYNGEE.

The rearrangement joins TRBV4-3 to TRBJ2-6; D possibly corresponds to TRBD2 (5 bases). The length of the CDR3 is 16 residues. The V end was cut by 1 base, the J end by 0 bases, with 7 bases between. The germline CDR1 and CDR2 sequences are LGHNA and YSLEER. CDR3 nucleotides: TGCGCCAGCAGCCAAGGGAGGTTCTCTGGGGCCAACGTCCTGACTTTC. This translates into CASSQGRFSGANVLTF.

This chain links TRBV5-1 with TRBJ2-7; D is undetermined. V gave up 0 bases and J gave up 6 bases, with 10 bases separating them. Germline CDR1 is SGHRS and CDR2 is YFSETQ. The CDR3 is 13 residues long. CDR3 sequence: CASSLVPTGEQYF. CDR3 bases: TGCGCCAGCAGCTTGGTTCCCACGGGCGAGCAGTACTTC. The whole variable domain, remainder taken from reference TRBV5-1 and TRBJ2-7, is KAGVTQTPRYLIKTRGQQVTLSCSPISGHRSVSWYQQTPGQGLQFLFEYFSETQRNKGNFPGRFSGRQFSNSRSEMNVSTLELGDSALYLCASSLVPTGEQYFGPGTRLTVT.

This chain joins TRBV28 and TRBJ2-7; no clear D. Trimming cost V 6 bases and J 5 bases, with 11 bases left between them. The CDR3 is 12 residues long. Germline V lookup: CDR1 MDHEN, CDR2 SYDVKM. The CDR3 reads CASSLFLHEQYF. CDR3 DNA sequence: TGTGCCAGCAGCCTATTCCTGCACGAGCAGTACTTC.

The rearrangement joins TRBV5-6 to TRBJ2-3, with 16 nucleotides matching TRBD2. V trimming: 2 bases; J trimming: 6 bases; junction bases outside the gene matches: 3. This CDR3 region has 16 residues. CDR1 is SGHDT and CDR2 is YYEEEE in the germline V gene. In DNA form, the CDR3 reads TGTGCCAGCAGCTTAATGGGACTAGCGGGGGGGGATACGCAGTATTTT. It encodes CASSLMGLAGGDTQYF.

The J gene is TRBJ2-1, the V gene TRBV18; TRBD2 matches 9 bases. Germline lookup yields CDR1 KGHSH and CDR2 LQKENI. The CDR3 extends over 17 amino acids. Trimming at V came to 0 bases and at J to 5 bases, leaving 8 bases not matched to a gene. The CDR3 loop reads CASSPPWGGGADNEQFF. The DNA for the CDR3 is TGTGCCAGCTCACCACCGTGGGGCGGGGGGGCCGACAATGAGCAGTTCTTC.

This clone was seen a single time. CDR3 sequence: CASSLVRTGPSYNEKLFF. Written as DNA, the CDR3 is TGTGCCAGCAGCTTGGTCCGGACAGGCCCTAGTTATAATGAAAAACTGTTTTTT. V gene TRBV5-5 combines with J gene TRBJ1-4; 7 nucleotides agree with TRBD1. This CDR3 is built from 18 residues. Germline CDR1 SGHKS, CDR2 YYEKEE (reference sequence). J was trimmed by 4 bases and V by 0 bases; bases with no gene match: 12.

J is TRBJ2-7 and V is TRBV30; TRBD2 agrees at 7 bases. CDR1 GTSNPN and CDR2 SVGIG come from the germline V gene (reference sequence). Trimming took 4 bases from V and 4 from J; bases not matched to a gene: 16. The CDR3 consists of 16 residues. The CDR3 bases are TGTGCCTGGACCCAAACCGGGGGGACCGCAGGGTACGAGCAGTACTTC. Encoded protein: CAWTQTGGTAGYEQYF.

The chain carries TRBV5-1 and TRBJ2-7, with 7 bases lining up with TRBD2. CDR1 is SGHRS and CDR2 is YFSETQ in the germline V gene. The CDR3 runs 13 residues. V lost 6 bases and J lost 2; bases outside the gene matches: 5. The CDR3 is CASTAGDAYEQYF. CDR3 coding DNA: TGCGCCAGCACGGCGGGGGACGCCTACGAGCAGTACTTC.

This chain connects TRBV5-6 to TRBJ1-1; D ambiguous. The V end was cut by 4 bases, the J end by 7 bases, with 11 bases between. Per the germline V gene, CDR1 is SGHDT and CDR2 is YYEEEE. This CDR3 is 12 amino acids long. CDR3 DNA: TGTGCCAGCAGCCTGCTGGAGGTTGAAGCTTTCTTT. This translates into CASSLLEVEAFF.

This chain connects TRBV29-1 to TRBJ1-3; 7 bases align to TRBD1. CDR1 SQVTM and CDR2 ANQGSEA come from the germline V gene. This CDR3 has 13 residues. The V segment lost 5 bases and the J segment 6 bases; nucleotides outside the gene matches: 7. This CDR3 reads CSVSRTGVNTIYF. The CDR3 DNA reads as TGCAGCGTTTCAAGGACAGGCGTAAACACCATATATTTT.

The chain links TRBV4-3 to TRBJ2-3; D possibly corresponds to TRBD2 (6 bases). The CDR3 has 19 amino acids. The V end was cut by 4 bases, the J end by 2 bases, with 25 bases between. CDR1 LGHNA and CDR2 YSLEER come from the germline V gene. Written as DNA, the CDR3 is TGCGCCAGCAGCCTCGCACTATCACATTCGGGGGAATTCACAGATACGCAGTATTTT. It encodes CASSLALSHSGEFTDTQYF.

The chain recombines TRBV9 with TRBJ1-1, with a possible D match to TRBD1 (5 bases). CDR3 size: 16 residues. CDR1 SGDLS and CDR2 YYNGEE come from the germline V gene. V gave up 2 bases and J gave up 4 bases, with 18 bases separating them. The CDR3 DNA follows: TGTGCCAGCAGCGTCCTTTCCCAACCCGGGGGCACTGAAGCTTTCTTT. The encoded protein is CASSVLSQPGGTEAFF.

CDR3 nucleotides: TGTGCCAGCGCTAGGGAGGGGGGGCCGACAGATACGCAGTATTTT. Its protein is CASAREGGPTDTQYF. J is TRBJ2-3 and V is TRBV19; D perhaps matches TRBD2 (7 bases). CDR3 length: 15 amino acids. Germline V gene data show CDR1 as LNHDA and CDR2 as SQIVND (reference sequence). Trimming cost V 9 bases and J 3 bases, with 19 bases left between them. The variable domain in full, completed from reference TRBV19 and TRBJ2-3, reads DGGITQSPKYLFRKEGQNVTLSCEQNLNHDAMYWYRQDPGQGLRLIYYSQIVNDFQKGDIAEGYSVSREKKESFPLTVTSAQKNPTAFYLCASAREGGPTDTQYFGPGTRLTVL.